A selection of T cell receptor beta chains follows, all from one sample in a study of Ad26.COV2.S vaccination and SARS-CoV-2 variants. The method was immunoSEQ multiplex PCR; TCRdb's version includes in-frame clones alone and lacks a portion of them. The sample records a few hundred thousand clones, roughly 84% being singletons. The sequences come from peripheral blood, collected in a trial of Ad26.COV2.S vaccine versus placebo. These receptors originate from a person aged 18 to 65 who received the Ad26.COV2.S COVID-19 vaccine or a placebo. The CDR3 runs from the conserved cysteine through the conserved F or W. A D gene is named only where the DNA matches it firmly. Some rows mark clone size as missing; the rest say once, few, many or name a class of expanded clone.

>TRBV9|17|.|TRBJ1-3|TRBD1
CASSVREGQRTGNTIYF
TGTGCCAGCAGCGTCAGAGAGGGACAGCGAACTGGAAACACCATATATTTT
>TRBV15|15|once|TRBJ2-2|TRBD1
CATTRGQGSTGELFF
TGTGCCACCACTAGGGGACAGGGGAGCACCGGGGAGCTGTTTTTT
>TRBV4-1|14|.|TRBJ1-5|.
CASSQDLGNQPQHF
TGCGCCAGCAGCCAAGATCTAGGGAATCAGCCCCAGCATTTT
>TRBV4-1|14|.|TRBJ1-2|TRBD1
CASSHVTGIYGYTF
TGCGCCAGCAGCCACGTGACAGGGATCTATGGCTACACCTTC
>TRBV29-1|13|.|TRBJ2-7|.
CSVGHFSSYEQYF
TGCAGCGTTGGGCATTTTTCCTCCTACGAGCAGTACTTC
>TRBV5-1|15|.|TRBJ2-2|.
CASSLEDIFTGELFF
TGCGCCAGCAGCTTGGAAGACATCTTCACCGGGGAGCTGTTTTTT
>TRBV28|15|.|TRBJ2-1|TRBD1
CASSPDRGPYNEQFF
TGTGCCAGCAGCCCCGACAGGGGACCCTACAATGAGCAGTTCTTC
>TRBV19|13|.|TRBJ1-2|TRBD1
CASTLDRAGGYTF
TGTGCCAGTACCCTTGACAGGGCTGGTGGCTACACCTTC
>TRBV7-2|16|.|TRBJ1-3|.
CASSLAGGSSGNTIYF
TGTGCCAGCAGCTTAGCCGGGGGATCATCTGGAAACACCATATATTTT
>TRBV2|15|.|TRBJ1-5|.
CASSPWGVVFQPQHF
TGTGCCAGCAGTCCTTGGGGGGTAGTCTTTCAGCCCCAGCATTTT
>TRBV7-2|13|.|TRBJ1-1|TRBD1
CASSLVGQAVAFF
TGTGCCAGCAGCTTAGTGGGACAGGCTGTTGCTTTCTTT
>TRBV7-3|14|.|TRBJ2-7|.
CASSPGGGNYEQYF
TGTGCCAGCAGCCCCGGAGGGGGGAACTACGAGCAGTACTTC
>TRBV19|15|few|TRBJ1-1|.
CASSTWRRQNTEAFF
TGTGCCAGTAGTACTTGGAGGCGGCAGAACACTGAAGCTTTCTTT
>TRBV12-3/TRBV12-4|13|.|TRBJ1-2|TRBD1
CASRQGQGGGYTF
TGTGCCAGCAGACAGGGACAGGGAGGCGGCTACACCTTC
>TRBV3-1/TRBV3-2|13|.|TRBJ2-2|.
CASSPGQSRELFF
TGTGCCAGCAGCCCAGGACAGTCGAGGGAGCTGTTTTTT
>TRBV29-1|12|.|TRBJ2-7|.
CSVDQGPYEQYF
TGCAGCGTTGATCAGGGGCCCTACGAGCAGTACTTC
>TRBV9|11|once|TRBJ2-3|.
CASSKLDTQYF
TGTGCCAGCAGCAAACTAGATACGCAGTATTTT
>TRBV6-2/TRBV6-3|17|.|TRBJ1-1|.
CASSYPGPAVLNTEAFF
TGTGCCAGCAGTTACCCGGGGCCGGCGGTCCTCAACACTGAAGCTTTCTTT
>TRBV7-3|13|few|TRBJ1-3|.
CASSLGGGNTIYF
TGTGCCAGCAGCTTAGGGGGAGGAAACACCATATATTTT
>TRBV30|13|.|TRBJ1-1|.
CAWSAGRNTEAFF
TGTGCCTGGAGTGCAGGGAGGAACACTGAAGCTTTCTTT
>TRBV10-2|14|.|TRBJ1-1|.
CASIPGVPNTEAFF
TGCGCCAGCATCCCCGGGGTCCCGAACACTGAAGCTTTCTTT
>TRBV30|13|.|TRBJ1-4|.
CAWSGTGYEKLFF
TGTGCCTGGAGTGGTACAGGGTACGAAAAACTGTTTTTT
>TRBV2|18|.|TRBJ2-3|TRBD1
CASSPTPGGAVFYDTQYF
TGTGCCAGCAGTCCAACTCCAGGGGGAGCCGTTTTCTACGATACGCAGTATTTT
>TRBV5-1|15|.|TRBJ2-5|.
CASSLAARDQETQYF
TGCGCCAGCAGCTTGGCCGCTAGAGACCAAGAGACCCAGTACTTC
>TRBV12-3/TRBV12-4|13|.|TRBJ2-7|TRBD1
CASRTGGRGEQYF
TGTGCCAGCAGGACAGGGGGCCGAGGTGAGCAGTACTTC
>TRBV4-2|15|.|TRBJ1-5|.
CASSQDNHSNQPQHF
TGTGCCAGCAGCCAAGATAATCATAGCAATCAGCCCCAGCATTTT
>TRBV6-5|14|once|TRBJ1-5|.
CASMGGGYNQPQHF
TGTGCCAGCATGGGGGGTGGATACAATCAGCCCCAGCATTTT